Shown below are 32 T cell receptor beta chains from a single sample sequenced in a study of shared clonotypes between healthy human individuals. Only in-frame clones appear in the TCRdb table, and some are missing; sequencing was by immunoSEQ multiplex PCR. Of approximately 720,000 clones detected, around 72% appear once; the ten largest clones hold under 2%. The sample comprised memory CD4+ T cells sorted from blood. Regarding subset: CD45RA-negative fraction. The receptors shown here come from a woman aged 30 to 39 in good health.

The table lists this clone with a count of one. Here the CDR3 DNA reads TGTGCCACCAGCAGGACCGAGATAGCGGGAGTTTGGGGCACAGATACGCAGTATTTT. Its translation is CATSRTEIAGVWGTDTQYF. V gene TRBV15 combines with J gene TRBJ2-3, with 9 bases lining up with TRBD2. The V and J ends lost 3 bases and 1 base, in that order; junction bases with no gene match: 14. The CDR3 extends over 19 amino acids. CDR1 is LNHNV and CDR2 is YYDKDF in the germline V gene (reference sequence).

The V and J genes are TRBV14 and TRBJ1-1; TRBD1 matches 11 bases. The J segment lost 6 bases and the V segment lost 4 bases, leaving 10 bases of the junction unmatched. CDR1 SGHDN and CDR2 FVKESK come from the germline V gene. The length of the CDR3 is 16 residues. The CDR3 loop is CASSPRLGQGGPEAFF. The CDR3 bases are TGTGCCAGCAGCCCCCGGCTGGGACAGGGGGGGCCTGAAGCTTTCTTT.

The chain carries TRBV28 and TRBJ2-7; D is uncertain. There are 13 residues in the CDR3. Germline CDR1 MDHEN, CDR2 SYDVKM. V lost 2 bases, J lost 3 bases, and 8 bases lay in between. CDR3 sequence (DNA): TGTGCCAGCAGTTTAACGCCCCTCTACGAGCAGTACTTC. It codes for CASSLTPLYEQYF.

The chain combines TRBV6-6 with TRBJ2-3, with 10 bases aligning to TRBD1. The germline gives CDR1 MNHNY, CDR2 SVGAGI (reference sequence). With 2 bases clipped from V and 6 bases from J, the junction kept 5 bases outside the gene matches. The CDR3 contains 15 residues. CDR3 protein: CASSYDRGRGDTQYF. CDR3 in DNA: TGTGCCAGCAGTTACGACAGGGGGCGCGGGGATACGCAGTATTTT.

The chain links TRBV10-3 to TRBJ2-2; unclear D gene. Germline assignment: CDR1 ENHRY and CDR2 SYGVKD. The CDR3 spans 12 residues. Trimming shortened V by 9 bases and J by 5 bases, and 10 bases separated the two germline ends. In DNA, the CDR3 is TGTGCCATTGGGGTGGGGACCGGGGAGCTGTTTTTT. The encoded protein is CAIGVGTGELFF.

The chain's CDR3 is CASRLFSGANVLTF. CDR3 DNA: TGTGCCAGCCGTCTTTTCTCTGGGGCCAACGTCCTGACTTTC. The V gene is TRBV27, the J gene TRBJ2-6, with unresolved D. V lost 8 bases to trimming and J lost 0 bases, with 8 bases between them. Germline V gives CDR1 MNHEY, CDR2 SMNVEV (reference sequence). This CDR3 spans 14 amino acids.

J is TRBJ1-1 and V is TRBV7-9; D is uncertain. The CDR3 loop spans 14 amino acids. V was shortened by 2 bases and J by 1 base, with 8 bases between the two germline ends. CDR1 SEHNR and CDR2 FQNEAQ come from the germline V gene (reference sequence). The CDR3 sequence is CASSLIDGNTEAFF. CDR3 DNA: TGTGCCAGCAGCTTAATTGATGGGAACACTGAAGCTTTCTTT.

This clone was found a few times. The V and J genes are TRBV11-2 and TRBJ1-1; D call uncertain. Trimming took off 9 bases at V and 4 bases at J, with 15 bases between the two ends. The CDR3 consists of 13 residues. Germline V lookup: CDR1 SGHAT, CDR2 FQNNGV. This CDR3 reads CASRERESTEAFF. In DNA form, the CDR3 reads TGTGCCAGTAGAGAACGGGAAAGCACTGAAGCTTTCTTT. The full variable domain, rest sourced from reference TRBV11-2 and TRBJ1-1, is EAGVAQSPRYKIIEKRQSVAFWCNPISGHATLYWYQQILGQGPKLLIQFQNNGVVDDSQLPKDRFSAERLKGVDSTLKIQPAKLEDSAVYLCASRERESTEAFFGQGTRLTVV.

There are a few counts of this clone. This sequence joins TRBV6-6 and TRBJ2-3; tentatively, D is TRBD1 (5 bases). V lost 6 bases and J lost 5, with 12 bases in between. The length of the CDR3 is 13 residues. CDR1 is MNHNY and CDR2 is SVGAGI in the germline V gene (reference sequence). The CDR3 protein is CASREQAQDTQYF. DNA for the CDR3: TGTGCCAGCAGGGAACAGGCCCAAGATACGCAGTATTTT.

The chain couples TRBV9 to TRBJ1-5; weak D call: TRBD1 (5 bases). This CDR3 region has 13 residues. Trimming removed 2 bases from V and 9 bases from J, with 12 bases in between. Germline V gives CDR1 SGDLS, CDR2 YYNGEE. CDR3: CASSVGGVGPQHF. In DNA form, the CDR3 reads TGTGCCAGCAGCGTGGGAGGGGTCGGGCCCCAGCATTTT.

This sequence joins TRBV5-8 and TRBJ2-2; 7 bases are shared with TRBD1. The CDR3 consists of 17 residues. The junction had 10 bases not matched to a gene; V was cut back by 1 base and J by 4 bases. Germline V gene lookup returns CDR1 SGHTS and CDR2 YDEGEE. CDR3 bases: TGTGCCAGCAGCTTGAAGGGGGCACTGACTGGCACCGGGGAGCTGTTTTTT. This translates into CASSLKGALTGTGELFF. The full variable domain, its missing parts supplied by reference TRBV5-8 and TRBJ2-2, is EAGVTQSPTHLIKTRGQQATLRCSPISGHTSVYWYQQALGLGLQFLLWYDEGEERNRGNFPPRFSGRQFPNYSSELNVNALELEDSALYLCASSLKGALTGTGELFFGEGSRLTVL.

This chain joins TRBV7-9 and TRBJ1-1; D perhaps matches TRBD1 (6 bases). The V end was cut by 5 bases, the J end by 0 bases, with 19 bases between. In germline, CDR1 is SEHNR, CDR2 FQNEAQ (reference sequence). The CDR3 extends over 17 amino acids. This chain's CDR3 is CASSPTADSLMNTEAFF. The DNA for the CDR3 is TGTGCCAGCAGCCCAACAGCGGACAGTCTCATGAACACTGAAGCTTTCTTT.

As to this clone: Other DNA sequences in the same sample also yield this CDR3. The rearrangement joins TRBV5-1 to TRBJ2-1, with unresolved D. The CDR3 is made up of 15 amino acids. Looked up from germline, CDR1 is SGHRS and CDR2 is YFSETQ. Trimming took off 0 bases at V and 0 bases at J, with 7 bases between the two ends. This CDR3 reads CASSLELSSYNEQFF. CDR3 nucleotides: TGCGCCAGCAGCTTGGAACTGAGCTCCTACAATGAGCAGTTCTTC.

CDR3 residues: CASSDRQGNQPQHF. The CDR3 bases are TGTGCCAGCAGTGACCGTCAGGGGAATCAGCCCCAGCATTTT. J is TRBJ1-5 and V is TRBV6-4; D may be TRBD1 (6 bases). The CDR3 covers 14 residues. The germline V gene encodes CDR1 MRHNA and CDR2 SNTAGT. V lost 2 bases to trimming and J lost 4 bases, with 9 bases between them.

The chain's CDR3 is CASSGQGNIQYF. Here the CDR3 DNA reads TGTGCCAGCAGCGGCCAGGGGAACATTCAGTACTTC. V gene TRBV13 combines with J gene TRBJ2-4, with D maybe TRBD1 (6 bases). The germline V gene has CDR1 PRHDT and CDR2 FYEKMQ (reference sequence). Trimming shortened V by 5 bases and J by 7 bases, and 9 bases separated the two germline ends. CDR3 length: 12 residues.

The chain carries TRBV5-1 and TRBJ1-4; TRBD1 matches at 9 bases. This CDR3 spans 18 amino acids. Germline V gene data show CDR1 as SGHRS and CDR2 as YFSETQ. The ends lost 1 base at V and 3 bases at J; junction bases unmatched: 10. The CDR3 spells CASSLLGTGYNANEKLFF. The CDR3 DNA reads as TGCGCCAGCAGCTTGCTCGGGACAGGGTATAACGCTAATGAAAAACTGTTTTTT.

DNA for the CDR3: TGTGCCAGCAGTGAAAGGACTAGCGGGATTAACGAGCAGTACTTC. Encoded protein: CASSERTSGINEQYF. The rearrangement uses TRBV6-1 and TRBJ2-7; the match to TRBD2 covers 12 bases. The CDR3 has 15 residues. Losses at the gene ends were 2 bases for V and 5 bases for J; bases not matched to a gene: 4. The germline V gene has CDR1 MNHNS and CDR2 SASEGT.

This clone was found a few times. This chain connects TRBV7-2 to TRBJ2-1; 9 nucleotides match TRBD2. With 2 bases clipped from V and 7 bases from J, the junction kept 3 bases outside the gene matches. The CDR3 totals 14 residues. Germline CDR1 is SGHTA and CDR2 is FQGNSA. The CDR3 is CASSLLAGKNEQFF. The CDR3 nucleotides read TGTGCCAGCAGCTTACTAGCGGGAAAGAATGAGCAGTTCTTC.

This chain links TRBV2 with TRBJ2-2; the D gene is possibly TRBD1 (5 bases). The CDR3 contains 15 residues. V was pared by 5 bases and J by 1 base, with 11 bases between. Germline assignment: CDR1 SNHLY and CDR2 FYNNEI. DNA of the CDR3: TGTGCCAGCAGTCGGCGGCAGGGGAACACCGGGGAGCTGTTTTTT. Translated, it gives CASSRRQGNTGELFF.

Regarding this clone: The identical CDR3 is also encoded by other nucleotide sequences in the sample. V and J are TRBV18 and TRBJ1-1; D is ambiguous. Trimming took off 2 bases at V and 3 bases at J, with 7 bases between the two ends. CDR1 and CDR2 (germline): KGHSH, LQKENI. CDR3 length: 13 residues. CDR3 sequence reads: CASSPLGDTEAFF. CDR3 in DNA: TGTGCCAGCTCACCATTAGGTGACACTGAAGCTTTCTTT.

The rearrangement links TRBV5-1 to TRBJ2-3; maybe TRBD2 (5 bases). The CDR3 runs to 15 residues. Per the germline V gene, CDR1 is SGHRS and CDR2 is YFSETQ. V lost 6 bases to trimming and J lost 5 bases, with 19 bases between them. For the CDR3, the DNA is TGCGCCAGCACTCTAGCCGGCCGCCTGGTAGATACGCAGTATTTT. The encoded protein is CASTLAGRLVDTQYF.

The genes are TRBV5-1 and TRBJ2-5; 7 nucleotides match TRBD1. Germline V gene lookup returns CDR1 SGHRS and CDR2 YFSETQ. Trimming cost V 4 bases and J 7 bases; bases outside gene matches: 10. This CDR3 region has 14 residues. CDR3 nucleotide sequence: TGCGCCAGCAGCGGTGGGACAGCAGGGTTGACCCAGTACTTC. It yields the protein CASSGGTAGLTQYF. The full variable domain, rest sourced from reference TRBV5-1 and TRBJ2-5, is KAGVTQTPRYLIKTRGQQVTLSCSPISGHRSVSWYQQTPGQGLQFLFEYFSETQRNKGNFPGRFSGRQFSNSRSEMNVSTLELGDSALYLCASSGGTAGLTQYFGPGTRLLVL.

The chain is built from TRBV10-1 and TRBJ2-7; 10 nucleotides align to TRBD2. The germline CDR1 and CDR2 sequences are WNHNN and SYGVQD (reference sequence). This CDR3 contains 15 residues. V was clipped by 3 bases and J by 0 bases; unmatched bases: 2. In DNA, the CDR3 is TGCGCCAGCAGTGATCCTAGCGGGAGCTCCTACGAGCAGTACTTC. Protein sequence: CASSDPSGSSYEQYF.

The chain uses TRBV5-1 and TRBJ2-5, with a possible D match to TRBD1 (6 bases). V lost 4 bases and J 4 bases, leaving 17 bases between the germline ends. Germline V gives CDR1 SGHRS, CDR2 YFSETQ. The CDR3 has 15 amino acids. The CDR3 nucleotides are TGCGCCAGCAGCGACTCGGCAGGGGCGGTAGAGACCCAGTACTTC. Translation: CASSDSAGAVETQYF.

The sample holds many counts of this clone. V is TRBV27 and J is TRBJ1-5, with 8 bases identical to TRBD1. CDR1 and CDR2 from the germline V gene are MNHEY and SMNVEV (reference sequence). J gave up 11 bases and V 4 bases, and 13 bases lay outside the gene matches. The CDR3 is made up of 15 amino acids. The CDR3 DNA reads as TGTGCCAGCAGTTCTCGGACAGGGCCCCAGAGTTCCCAGCATTTT. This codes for CASSSRTGPQSSQHF.

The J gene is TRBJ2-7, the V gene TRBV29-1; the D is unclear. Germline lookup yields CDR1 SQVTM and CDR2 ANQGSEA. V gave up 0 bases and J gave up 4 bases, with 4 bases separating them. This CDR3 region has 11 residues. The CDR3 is CSVEDFYEQYF. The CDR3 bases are TGCAGCGTTGAAGATTTTTACGAGCAGTACTTC.

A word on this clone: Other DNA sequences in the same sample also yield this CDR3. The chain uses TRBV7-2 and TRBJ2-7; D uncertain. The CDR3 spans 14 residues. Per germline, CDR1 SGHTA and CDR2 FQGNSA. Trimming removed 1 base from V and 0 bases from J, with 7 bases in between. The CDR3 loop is CASSLGPSSYEQYF. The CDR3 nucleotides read TGTGCCAGCAGCTTAGGTCCAAGCTCCTACGAGCAGTACTTC.

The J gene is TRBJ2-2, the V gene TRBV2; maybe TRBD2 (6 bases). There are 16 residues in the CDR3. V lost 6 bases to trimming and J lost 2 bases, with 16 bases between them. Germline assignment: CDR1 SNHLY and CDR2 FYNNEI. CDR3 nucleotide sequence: TGTGCCAGCAGAGAACGGGGCGGGGATAACACCGGGGAGCTGTTTTTT. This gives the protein CASRERGGDNTGELFF.

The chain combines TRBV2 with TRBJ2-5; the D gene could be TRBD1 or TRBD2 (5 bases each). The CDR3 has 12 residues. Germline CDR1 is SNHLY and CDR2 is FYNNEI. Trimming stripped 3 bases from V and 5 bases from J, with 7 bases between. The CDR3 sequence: CASSEGVETQYF. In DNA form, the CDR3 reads TGTGCCAGCAGTGAGGGGGTGGAGACCCAGTACTTC.

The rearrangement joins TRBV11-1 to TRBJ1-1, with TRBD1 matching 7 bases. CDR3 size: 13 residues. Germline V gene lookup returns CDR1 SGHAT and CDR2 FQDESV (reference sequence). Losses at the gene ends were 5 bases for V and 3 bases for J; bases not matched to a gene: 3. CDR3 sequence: CASSDRDDTEAFF. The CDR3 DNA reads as TGTGCCAGCAGCGACAGGGACGACACTGAAGCTTTCTTT.

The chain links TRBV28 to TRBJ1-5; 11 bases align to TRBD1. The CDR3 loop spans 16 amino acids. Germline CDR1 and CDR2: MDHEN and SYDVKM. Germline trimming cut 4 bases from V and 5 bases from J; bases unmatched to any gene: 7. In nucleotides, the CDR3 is TGTGCCAGCAGTTCCCCCGGGACAGGGGGTTATCAGCCCCAGCATTTT. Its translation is CASSSPGTGGYQPQHF.

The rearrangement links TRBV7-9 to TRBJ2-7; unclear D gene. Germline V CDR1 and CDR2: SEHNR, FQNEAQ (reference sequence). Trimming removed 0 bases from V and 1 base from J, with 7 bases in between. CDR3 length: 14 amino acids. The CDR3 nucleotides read TGTGCCAGCAGCTTAGCAGGGTTTTCCTACGAGCAGTACTTC. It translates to CASSLAGFSYEQYF.